Each of the 7 T cell receptor beta chains below was sequenced from the same sample in a study of Ad26.COV2.S vaccination and SARS-CoV-2 variants. Treatment of the sample: roughly 20 received Ad26.COV2.S at low or high dose, single or two shots; 5 received placebo; per-sample allocation not given. Material that was analyzed had been drawn on day 63 after the first vaccine or placebo injection. The assay was immunoSEQ multiplex PCR, and TCRdb's table has in-frame clones only and misses some. The table includes around 300,000 clones, around nine tenths detected once. This specimen consisted of peripheral blood, obtained in a trial of Ad26.COV2.S vaccine versus placebo. The receptor set was obtained from a person aged 18-65 years who received the Ad26.COV2.S COVID-19 vaccine or a placebo.

On this clone itself: Additional DNA sequences in this sample encode the identical CDR3. V and J are TRBV7-2 and TRBJ2-3, with D hard to call. This CDR3 has 13 residues. Germline V CDR1 and CDR2: SGHTA, FQGNSA. Trimming left V 1 base short and J 2 bases short, with 4 bases between. The DNA of the CDR3 is TGTGCCAGCAGCTTAGGTGCCACAGATACGCAGTATTTT. The encoded protein is CASSLGATDTQYF.

The rearrangement links TRBV5-5 to TRBJ1-1; perhaps TRBD1 as D (6 bases). V lost 2 bases and J lost 1, with 9 bases in between. Germline-derived CDR1 and CDR2 are SGHKS and YYEKEE (reference sequence). This CDR3 has 14 amino acids. As DNA, the CDR3 is TGTGCCAGCAGCTTAGCGGGGGCGAACACTGAAGCTTTCTTT. This encodes CASSLAGANTEAFF. Supplemented by reference TRBV5-5 and TRBJ1-1, the full variable domain reads DAGVTQSPTHLIKTRGQQVTLRCSPISGHKSVSWYQQVLGQGPQFIFQYYEKEERGRGNFPDRFSARQFPNYSSELNVNALLLGDSALYLCASSLAGANTEAFFGQGTRLTVV.

This clone was seen a single time. This chain connects TRBV4-2 to TRBJ1-2; 11 nucleotides match TRBD1. With V trimmed by 1 base and J by 5 bases, 3 bases remained unmatched. Germline V CDR1 and CDR2: LGHNA, YNFKEQ. The CDR3 is 15 amino acids. The CDR3 region has the DNA TGTGCCAGCAGCCAAGCGGGACAGGGGGGGTATGGCTACACCTTC. This codes for CASSQAGQGGYGYTF.

Concerning this clone: The junction differs from germline at one of its ends, possibly a read error. The gene calls are TRBV5-1 and TRBJ2-3; TRBD2 matches 9 bases. This CDR3 is built from 15 residues. The germline CDR1 and CDR2 sequences are SGHRS and YFSETQ. The CDR3 bases are TGCGCCCGCAGGAGGGGGCGGGGGGGCTCGAATACGCAGTATTTT. This gives the protein CARRRGRGGSNTQYF.

The gene calls are TRBV5-1 and TRBJ2-3; 8 positions match TRBD2. The CDR3 is made up of 15 amino acids. The V gene end was trimmed by 1 base and the J gene end by 3 bases; junction bases not matched to a gene: 4. The germline V gene encodes CDR1 SGHRS and CDR2 YFSETQ. The CDR3 sequence is CASSLIVAGTDTQYF. The CDR3 DNA reads TGCGCCAGCAGCTTGATAGTAGCGGGGACAGATACGCAGTATTTT.

The chain carries TRBV30 and TRBJ2-7; D not certain. V lost 0 bases and J lost 3, with 15 bases in between. The CDR3 has 15 residues. The V gene's germline CDR1 is GTSNPN and CDR2 SVGIG (reference sequence). CDR3 nucleotides: TGTGCCTGGAGTGTACGAACAGCCGTCCACTACGAGCAGTACTTC. It is translated as CAWSVRTAVHYEQYF.

Only one count was recorded for this clone. V gene TRBV4-1 combines with J gene TRBJ2-1, with D hard to call. V was pared by 4 bases and J by 5 bases, with 21 bases between. The CDR3 sequence is 17 residues long. Germline loops: CDR1 MGHRA, CDR2 YSYEKL. The CDR3 protein is CASSLGPAGATNNEQFF. CDR3 nucleotides: TGCGCCAGCAGCCTAGGGCCGGCAGGAGCAACGAACAATGAGCAGTTCTTC.